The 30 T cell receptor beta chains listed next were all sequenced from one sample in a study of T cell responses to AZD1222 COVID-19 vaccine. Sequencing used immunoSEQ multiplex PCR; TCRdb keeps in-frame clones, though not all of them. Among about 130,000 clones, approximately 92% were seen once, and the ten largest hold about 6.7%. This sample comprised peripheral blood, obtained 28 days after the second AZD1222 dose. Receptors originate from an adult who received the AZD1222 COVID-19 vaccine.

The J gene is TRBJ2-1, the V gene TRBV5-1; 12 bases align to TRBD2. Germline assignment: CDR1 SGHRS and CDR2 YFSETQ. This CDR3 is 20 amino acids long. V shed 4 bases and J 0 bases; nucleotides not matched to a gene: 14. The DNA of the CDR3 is TGCGCCAGCAGCGCGGAAGGTTGGGGACTAGCGGGTAGCTCCTACAATGAGCAGTTCTTC. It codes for CASSAEGWGLAGSSYNEQFF.

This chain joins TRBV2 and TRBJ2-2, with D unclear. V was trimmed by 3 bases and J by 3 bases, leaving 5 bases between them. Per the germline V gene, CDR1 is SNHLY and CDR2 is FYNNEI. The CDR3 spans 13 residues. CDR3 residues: CASSEIYTGELFF. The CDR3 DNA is TGTGCCAGCAGTGAGATCTACACCGGGGAGCTGTTTTTT.

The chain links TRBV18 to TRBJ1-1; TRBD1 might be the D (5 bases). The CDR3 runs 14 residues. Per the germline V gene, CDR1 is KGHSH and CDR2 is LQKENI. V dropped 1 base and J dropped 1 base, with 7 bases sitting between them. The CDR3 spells CASSPLQANTEAFF. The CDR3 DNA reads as TGTGCCAGCTCACCACTACAGGCGAACACTGAAGCTTTCTTT.

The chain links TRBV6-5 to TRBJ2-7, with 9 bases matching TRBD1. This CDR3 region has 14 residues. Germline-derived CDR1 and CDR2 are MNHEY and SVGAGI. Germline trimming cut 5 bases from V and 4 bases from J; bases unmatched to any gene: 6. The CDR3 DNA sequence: TGTGCCAGCAGTCCCGGGACAGGGAAGTACGAGCAGTACTTC. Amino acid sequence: CASSPGTGKYEQYF.

CDR3 protein: CASSLRTVNEKLFF. The CDR3 DNA is TGTGCCAGCAGCTTGAGGACAGTTAATGAAAAACTGTTTTTT. V and J are TRBV5-4 and TRBJ1-4; TRBD1 might be the D (6 bases). There are 14 residues in the CDR3. Germline V gives CDR1 SGHNT, CDR2 YYREEE (reference sequence). The germline V and J ends were trimmed by 1 base and 4 bases, with 8 bases remaining between them.

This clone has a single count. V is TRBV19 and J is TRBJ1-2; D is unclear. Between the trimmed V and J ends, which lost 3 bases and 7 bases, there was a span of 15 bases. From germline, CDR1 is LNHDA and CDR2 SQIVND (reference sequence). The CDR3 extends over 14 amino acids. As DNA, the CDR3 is TGTGCCAGTAGTATTCAGTGGGTAAAAGGTGGCTACACCTTC. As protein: CASSIQWVKGGYTF.

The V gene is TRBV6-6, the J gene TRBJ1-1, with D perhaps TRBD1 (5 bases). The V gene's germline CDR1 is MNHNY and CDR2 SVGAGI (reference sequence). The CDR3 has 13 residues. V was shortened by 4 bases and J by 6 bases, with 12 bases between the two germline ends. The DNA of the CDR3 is TGTGCCAGCAGTTTATCAGGGAGATCTGAAGCTTTCTTT. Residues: CASSLSGRSEAFF.

The CDR3 loop reads CASSGTADSWGTEAFF. CDR3 nucleotides: TGTGCCAGCAGTGGGACGGCTGACTCCTGGGGCACTGAAGCTTTCTTT. The chain couples TRBV9 to TRBJ1-1; D perhaps matches TRBD1 (5 bases). Deletions cut 5 bases from V and 4 bases from J, with 21 bases between. Germline CDR1 reads SGDLS; CDR2 reads YYNGEE. The CDR3 extends over 16 amino acids.

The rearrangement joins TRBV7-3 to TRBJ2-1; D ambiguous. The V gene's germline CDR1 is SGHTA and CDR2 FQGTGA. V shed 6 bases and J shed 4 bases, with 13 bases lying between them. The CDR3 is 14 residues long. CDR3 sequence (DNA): TGTGCCAGCAGTGGACCTCCCGCGTACAATGAGCAGTTCTTC. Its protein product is CASSGPPAYNEQFF.

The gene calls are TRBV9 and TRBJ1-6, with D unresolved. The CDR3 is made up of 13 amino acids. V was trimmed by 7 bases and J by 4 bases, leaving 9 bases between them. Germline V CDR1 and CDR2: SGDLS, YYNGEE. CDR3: CASSGGYNSPLHF. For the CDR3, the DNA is TGTGCCAGCTCGGGCGGTTATAATTCACCCCTCCACTTT.

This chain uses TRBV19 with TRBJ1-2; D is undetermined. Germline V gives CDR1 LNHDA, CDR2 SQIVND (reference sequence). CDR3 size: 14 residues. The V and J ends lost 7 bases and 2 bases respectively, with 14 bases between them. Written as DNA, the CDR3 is TGTGCCAGTACTTTGGCGGGAAGGAACTATGGCTACACCTTC. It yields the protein CASTLAGRNYGYTF.

This chain's CDR3 is CASSARDRGTNEQFF. CDR3 DNA: TGTGCCAGCAGCGCCCGGGACAGGGGAACCAATGAGCAGTTCTTC. This chain uses TRBV21-1 with TRBJ2-1; TRBD1, the D gene given by the table, was not confirmed from the DNA. TRBV21-1 is a documented pseudogene. This CDR3 has 15 residues.

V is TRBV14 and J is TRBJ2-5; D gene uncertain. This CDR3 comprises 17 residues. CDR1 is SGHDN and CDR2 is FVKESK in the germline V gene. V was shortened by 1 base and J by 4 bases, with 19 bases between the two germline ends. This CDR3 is CASSQVRKRREVETQYF. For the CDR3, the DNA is TGTGCCAGCAGCCAAGTTCGAAAAAGGCGAGAGGTAGAGACCCAGTACTTC.

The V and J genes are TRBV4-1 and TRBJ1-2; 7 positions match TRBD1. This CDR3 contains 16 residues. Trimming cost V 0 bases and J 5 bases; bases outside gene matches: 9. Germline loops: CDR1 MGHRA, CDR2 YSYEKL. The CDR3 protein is CASSQEEGQIEYGYTF. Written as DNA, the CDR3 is TGCGCCAGCAGCCAAGAGGAGGGACAGATTGAATATGGCTACACCTTC.

The CDR3 region has the DNA TGTGCCAGCAGTTACGGAAGAAGCAGTCTTAGGGGCTACACCTTC. Encoded protein: CASSYGRSSLRGYTF. This chain links TRBV6-2 or TRBV6-3 with TRBJ1-2; no clear D gene. Germline V CDR1 and CDR2: MNHEY, SVGEGT. The CDR3 contains 15 residues. Trimming stripped 2 bases from V and 8 bases from J, with 18 bases between.

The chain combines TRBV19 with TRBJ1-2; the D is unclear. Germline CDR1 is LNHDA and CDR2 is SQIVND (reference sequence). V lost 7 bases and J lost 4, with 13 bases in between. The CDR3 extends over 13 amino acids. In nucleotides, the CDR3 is TGTGCCAGTAAGGACGAGATTCTCTATGGCTACACCTTC. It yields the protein CASKDEILYGYTF.

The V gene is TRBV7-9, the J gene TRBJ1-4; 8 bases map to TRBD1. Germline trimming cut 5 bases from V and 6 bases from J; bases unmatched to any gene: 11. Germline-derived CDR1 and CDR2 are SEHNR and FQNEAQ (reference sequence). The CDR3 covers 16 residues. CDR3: CASSQVPGQGYEKLFF. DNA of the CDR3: TGTGCCAGCAGCCAGGTACCCGGACAGGGTTATGAAAAACTGTTTTTT.

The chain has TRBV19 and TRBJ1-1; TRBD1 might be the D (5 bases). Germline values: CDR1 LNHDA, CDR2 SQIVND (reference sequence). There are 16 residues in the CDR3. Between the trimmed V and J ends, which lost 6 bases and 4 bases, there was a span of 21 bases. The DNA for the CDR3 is TGTGCCAGTAGACCCCGGGAGGGGTTATTAGTCACTGAAGCTTTCTTT. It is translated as CASRPREGLLVTEAFF.

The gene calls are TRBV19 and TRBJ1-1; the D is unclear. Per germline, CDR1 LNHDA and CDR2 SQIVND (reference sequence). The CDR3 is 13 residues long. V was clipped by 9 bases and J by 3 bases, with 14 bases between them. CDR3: CASGIELYTEAFF. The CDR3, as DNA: TGTGCCAGCGGAATCGAGTTGTACACTGAAGCTTTCTTT.

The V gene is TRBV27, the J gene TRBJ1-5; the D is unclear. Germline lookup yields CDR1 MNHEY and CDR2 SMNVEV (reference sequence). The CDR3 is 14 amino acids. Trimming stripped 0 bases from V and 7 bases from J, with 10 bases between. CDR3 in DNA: TGTGCCAGCAGTTTATCGACGGGTTGGCAGCCCCAGCATTTT. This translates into CASSLSTGWQPQHF.

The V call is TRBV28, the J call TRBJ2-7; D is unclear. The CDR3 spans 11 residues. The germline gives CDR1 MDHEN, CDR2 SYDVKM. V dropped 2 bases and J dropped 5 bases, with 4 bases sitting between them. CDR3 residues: CASSLINEQYF. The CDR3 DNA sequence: TGTGCCAGCAGTTTAATAAACGAGCAGTACTTC.

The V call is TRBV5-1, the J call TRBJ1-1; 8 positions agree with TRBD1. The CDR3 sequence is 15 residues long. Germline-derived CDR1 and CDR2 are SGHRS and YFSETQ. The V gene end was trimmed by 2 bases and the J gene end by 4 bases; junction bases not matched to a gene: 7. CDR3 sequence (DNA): TGCGCCAGCAGCTTAACGGGACAGGCGTTCACTGAAGCTTTCTTT. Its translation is CASSLTGQAFTEAFF. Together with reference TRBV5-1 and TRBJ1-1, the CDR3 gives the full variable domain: KAGVTQTPRYLIKTRGQQVTLSCSPISGHRSVSWYQQTPGQGLQFLFEYFSETQRNKGNFPGRFSGRQFSNSRSEMNVSTLELGDSALYLCASSLTGQAFTEAFFGQGTRLTVV.

CDR3 bases: TGTGCCAGCAGCCCCCGGACTAGCGGGGGGGCACATACGCAGTATTTT. Protein: CASSPRTSGGAHTQYF. The genes are TRBV7-2 and TRBJ2-3; 15 bases are a match to TRBD2. V lost 5 bases to trimming and J lost 7 bases; unmatched junction nucleotides: 7. The germline gives CDR1 SGHTA, CDR2 FQGNSA. The CDR3 is 16 amino acids.

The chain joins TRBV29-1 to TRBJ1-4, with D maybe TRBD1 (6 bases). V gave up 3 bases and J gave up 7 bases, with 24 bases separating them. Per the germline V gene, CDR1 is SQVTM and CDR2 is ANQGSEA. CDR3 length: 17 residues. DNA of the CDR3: TGCAGCGTTGATCAAGAGGGCGTGTGGGGGGCACGTGAAAAACTGTTTTTT. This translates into CSVDQEGVWGAREKLFF.

In DNA, the CDR3 is TGCGCCAGCAGCTTGGGGACAGGGCAGCAGCCCCAGCATTTT. Its translation is CASSLGTGQQPQHF. This rearrangement joins TRBV5-1 to TRBJ1-5; TRBD1 matches 8 bases. The germline gives CDR1 SGHRS, CDR2 YFSETQ. The junction had 3 bases not matched to a gene; V was cut back by 0 bases and J by 7 bases. The CDR3 has 14 residues.

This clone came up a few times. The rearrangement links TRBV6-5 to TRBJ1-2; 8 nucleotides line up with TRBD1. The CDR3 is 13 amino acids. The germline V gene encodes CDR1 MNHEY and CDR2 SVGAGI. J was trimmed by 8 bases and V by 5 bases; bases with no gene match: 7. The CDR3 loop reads CASSPGQGPGYTF. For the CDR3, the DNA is TGTGCCAGCAGTCCAGGACAGGGACCCGGCTACACCTTC.

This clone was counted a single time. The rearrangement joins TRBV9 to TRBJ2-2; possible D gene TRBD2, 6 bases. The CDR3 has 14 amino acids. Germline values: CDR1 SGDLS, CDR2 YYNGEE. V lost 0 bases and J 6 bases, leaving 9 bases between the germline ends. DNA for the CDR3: TGTGCCAGCAGCGTAGCCACGGGGGCCGGGGAGCTGTTTTTT. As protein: CASSVATGAGELFF.

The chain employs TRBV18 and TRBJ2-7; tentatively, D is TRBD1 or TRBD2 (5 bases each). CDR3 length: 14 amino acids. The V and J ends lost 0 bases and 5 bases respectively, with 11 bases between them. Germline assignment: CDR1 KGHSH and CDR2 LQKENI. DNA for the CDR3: TGTGCCAGCTCACCACCCTCTGGGACGAACGAGCAGTACTTC. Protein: CASSPPSGTNEQYF. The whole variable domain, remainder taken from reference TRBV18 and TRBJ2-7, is NAGVMQNPRHLVRRRGQEARLRCSPMKGHSHVYWYRQLPEEGLKFMVYLQKENIIDESGMPKERFSAEFPKEGPSILRIQQVVRGDSAAYFCASSPPSGTNEQYFGPGTRLTVT.

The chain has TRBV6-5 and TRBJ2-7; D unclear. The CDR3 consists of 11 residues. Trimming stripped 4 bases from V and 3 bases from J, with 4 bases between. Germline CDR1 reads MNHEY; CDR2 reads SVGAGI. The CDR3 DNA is TGTGCCAGCAGTTGGAACTACGAGCAGTACTTC. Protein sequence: CASSWNYEQYF.

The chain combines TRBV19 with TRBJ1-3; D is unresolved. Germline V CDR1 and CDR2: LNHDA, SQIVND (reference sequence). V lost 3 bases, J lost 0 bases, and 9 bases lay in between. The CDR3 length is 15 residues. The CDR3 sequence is CASSIMAGSGNTIYF. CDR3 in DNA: TGTGCCAGTAGTATTATGGCGGGCTCTGGAAACACCATATATTTT.